These T cell receptor beta chains were read from a single sample in a study of identical twins. In TCRdb, the 5' RACE reads were re-called with MiXCR into one record per CDR3 protein. Of about 720,000 distinct CDR3 sequences listed, over 15% are singletons. These data also featured in a second study, about T cells expressing NK-cell markers.

Material: PBMCs. The receptors derive from a woman between 18 and 29 years old in good health. Each CDR3 is given with its conserved first and last residue. The D gene is left open where the match is weak. Clone size is shown for a subset of rows, as once, few, many or a class of expanded clone.

TRBV12-3/TRBV12-4	many	-	TRBJ1-1	13	TGTGCCAGCAGCACCCACGAGAACACTGAAGCTTTCTTT	CASSTHENTEAFF
TRBV5-1	-	-	TRBJ2-7	14	TGCGCCAGCAGCTTTCAACAATCAGCCTACGAGCAGTACTTC	CASSFQQSAYEQYF
TRBV6-5	few	TRBD2	TRBJ2-1	14	TGTGCCAGCAGTTGGGCGGGAGGTTCCTCGGTGCAGTTCTTC	CASSWAGGSSVQFF
TRBV6-5	few	-	TRBJ1-1	12	TGTGCCAGCAGTTGGGGGGACTCTGAAGCTTTCTTT	CASSWGDSEAFF
TRBV24-1	few	-	TRBJ1-2	12	TGTGCCACCAGTGACGACAGCTATGGCTACACCTTC	CATSDDSYGYTF
TRBV20-1	-	-	TRBJ2-3	15	TGCAGTGCTCCATCACGGGGCCTCTTAGGAGATACGCAGTATTTT	CSAPSRGLLGDTQYF
TRBV6-2/TRBV6-3	few	-	TRBJ2-7	14	TGTGCCAGCAGTTTCGGTGGGCAGTACTACGAGCAGTACTTC	CASSFGGQYYEQYF
TRBV28	few	TRBD2	TRBJ2-4	18	TGTGCCAGCAGCACACGACTAGCGGGAGGCCGGGGAGAAAACATTCAGTACTTC	CASSTRLAGGRGENIQYF
TRBV6-1	few	TRBD1	TRBJ1-3	13	TGTGCCAGCAGAGACAGGGCTGGAAACACCATATATTTT	CASRDRAGNTIYF
TRBV6-2/TRBV6-3	-	TRBD2	TRBJ2-3	19	TGTGCCAGCAGTTACCTACTAGCGGGACCTACGGAAAGCACAGATACGCAGTATTTT	CASSYLLAGPTESTDTQYF
TRBV7-7	few	TRBD2	TRBJ2-5	15	TGTGCCAGCAGCTTAGGCGGGGGGACTGCAGAGACCCAGTACTTC	CASSLGGGTAETQYF
TRBV11-2	-	-	TRBJ2-3	15	TGTGCCAGCAGCTTAGATTGGGGTCCGGAGGGTACGCAGTATTTT	CASSLDWGPEGTQYF
TRBV20-1	few	-	TRBJ2-1	14	TGCAGTGCTAGAGTCGGGGCCGACTACAATGAGCAGTTCTTC	CSARVGADYNEQFF
TRBV24-1	-	TRBD2	TRBJ2-7	14	TGTGCCACCAGTGATTCTAGCGGGAGCCCCGAGCAGTACTTC	CATSDSSGSPEQYF
TRBV5-5	few	TRBD2	TRBJ2-1	18	TGTGCCAGCAGCTTCCTAGCGGCCTTTTCGAGCTCCTACAATGAGCAGTTCTTC	CASSFLAAFSSSYNEQFF
TRBV2	few	-	TRBJ1-6	15	TGTGCCAGCAGTGAGGGCAACTCCTATAATTCACCCCTCCACTTT	CASSEGNSYNSPLHF
TRBV11-2	-	-	TRBJ1-2	13	TGTGCCAGCAGCTTAGTAGGGTCGGGTGGCTACACCTTC	CASSLVGSGGYTF
TRBV10-3	-	-	TRBJ2-7	12	TGTGCCATCAGGGACGGCCCCTACGAGCAGTACTTC	CAIRDGPYEQYF
TRBV12-3/TRBV12-4	-	-	TRBJ2-3	12	TGTGCCAGCAGTTTTAGGTCGAATACGCAGTATTTT	CASSFRSNTQYF
TRBV29-1	few	TRBD1	TRBJ2-3	13	TGCAGCGTTGAATCAGGGGGCGCAGATACGCAGTATTTT	CSVESGGADTQYF
TRBV12-3/TRBV12-4	few	-	TRBJ1-1	15	TGTGCCAGCAGATCCGGTTACGGGCTGAACACTGAAGCTTTCTTT	CASRSGYGLNTEAFF
TRBV11-2	-	-	TRBJ2-5	13	TGTGCCAGCAGCTTACAGGTGCGGACCCAGGAGTACTTC	CASSLQVRTQEYF
TRBV6-2/TRBV6-3	few	-	TRBJ1-1	13	TGTGCCAGCACAACCTGGGGTAGCACTGAAGCTTTCTTT	CASTTWGSTEAFF
TRBV30	-	-	TRBJ2-3	11	TGTGCCTGGAGTGGTCCTACCACGCAGTATTTT	CAWSGPTTQYF
TRBV5-1	few	-	TRBJ2-1	14	TGCGCCAGCAGCTACCTCATAGGGGGCAATGAGCAGTTCTTC	CASSYLIGGNEQFF
TRBV30	-	TRBD2	TRBJ2-7	12	TGTGCCTCTGAAAGGACTAGCTCCGAGCAGTACTTC	CASERTSSEQYF
TRBV20-1	few	TRBD2	TRBJ2-7	13	TGCAGTGCTAGAGGAGCGGGACTTTACGAGCAGTACTTC	CSARGAGLYEQYF
TRBV7-2	many	-	TRBJ2-1	11	TGTGCCAGCGGTCAAAACAATGAGCAGTTCTTC	CASGQNNEQFF
TRBV27	-	-	TRBJ2-5	13	TGTGCCAGCAGTCGCGGACGGTGGGAGACCCAGTACTTC	CASSRGRWETQYF
TRBV7-9	-	TRBD1	TRBJ2-7	15	TGTGCCAGCAGCTTTACGGGACAGAGCTCCTACGAGCAGTACTTC	CASSFTGQSSYEQYF
TRBV7-6	-	TRBD1	TRBJ2-2	15	TGTGCCAGCAGCATCGGACAGGGGGCTGGCGGGGAGCTGTTTTTT	CASSIGQGAGGELFF
TRBV6-5	many	-	TRBJ1-2	13	TGTGCCAGCAGTTACAGCGCAGGGCGACCTAACACCTTC	CASSYSAGRPNTF
TRBV29-1	few	TRBD2	TRBJ2-3	16	TGCAGCGTTCCTAGCGGGGGGTCGTACAGCACAGATACGCAGTATTTT	CSVPSGGSYSTDTQYF
TRBV20-1	few	-	TRBJ2-7	13	TGCAGTGCTAGGAGTGACAGAGCCTACGAGCAGTACTTC	CSARSDRAYEQYF
TRBV5-1	many	TRBD2	TRBJ2-3	15	TGTGCCAGCAGTTTGACTAGCGGGGGCACAGATACGCAGTATTTT	CASSLTSGGTDTQYF
TRBV12-3/TRBV12-4	few	-	TRBJ2-5	15	TGTGCCAGCAGTGGGGGACGGGGGCTACAAGAGACCCAGTACTTC	CASSGGRGLQETQYF
TRBV2	-	TRBD2	TRBJ2-7	14	TGTGCCAGCAGTCCACTAGCGGTTACCTACGAGCAGTACTTC	CASSPLAVTYEQYF
TRBV7-2	-	-	TRBJ2-2	15	TGTGCCAGCAGCTCCCGCGGCAGGAACACCGGGGAGCTGTTTTTT	CASSSRGRNTGELFF
TRBV20-1	-	-	TRBJ1-1	15	TGCAGTGCTAGAGATATGCGGTACGGGAACACTGAAGCTTTCTTT	CSARDMRYGNTEAFF
TRBV12-3/TRBV12-4	few	TRBD1	TRBJ1-2	14	TGTGCCAGCAGTCGAGGACAGGCTAACTATGGCTACACCTTC	CASSRGQANYGYTF
TRBV29-1	few	-	TRBJ2-1	13	TGCAGCGGAAGACACAACCCCGGGGATGAGCAGTTCTTC	CSGRHNPGDEQFF
TRBV18	few	-	TRBJ1-1	12	TGTGCCAGCTCACCACAGGCTAATGAAGCTTTCTTT	CASSPQANEAFF
TRBV4-2	few	-	TRBJ2-1	16	TGTGCCAGCAGCCCCGAGGAGCGCAGCTCCTACAATGAGCAGTTCTTC	CASSPEERSSYNEQFF
TRBV20-1	few	TRBD2	TRBJ2-3	15	TGCAGTGCTAGAGTAGGCGCTAGCGGGACAGATACGCAGTATTTT	CSARVGASGTDTQYF
TRBV12-3/TRBV12-4	many	-	TRBJ1-2	12	TGTGCCAGCAGTTTGGGGAGTAGTGGCCACACCTTC	CASSLGSSGHTF
TRBV5-1	few	TRBD2	TRBJ2-3	14	TGCGCCAGCAGCTCTAGCGGGGAGTGGAATACGCAGTATTTT	CASSSSGEWNTQYF
TRBV6-1	few	TRBD1	TRBJ2-6	17	TGTGCCAGCAGTACATCAGGGGGTATCTCTGGGGCCAACGTCCTGACTTTC	CASSTSGGISGANVLTF
TRBV20-1	-	TRBD2	TRBJ2-1	18	TGCAGTGCTAGAAATCTAGCGGGAGGTTTTAGAGGTTACAATGAGCAGTTCTTC	CSARNLAGGFRGYNEQFF
TRBV6-5	-	-	TRBJ2-1	13	TGTGCCAGCAGTTTGCAAGGTACACTTGAGCAGTTCTTC	CASSLQGTLEQFF
TRBV6-1	many	-	TRBJ2-1	15	TGTGCCAGCAGTGAACTCGGCGGATCCTACAATGAGCAGTTCTTC	CASSELGGSYNEQFF
TRBV3-1	-	TRBD2	TRBJ2-7	14	TGTGCCAGCAGCCAATGGACTAGCTCGTGGGAGCAGTACTTC	CASSQWTSSWEQYF
TRBV20-1	few	-	TRBJ1-6	13	TGCAGTGCTCCCCGGACGGAGAATTCACCCCTCCACTTT	CSAPRTENSPLHF
TRBV12-3/TRBV12-4	-	-	TRBJ2-1	14	TGTGCCAGCAGTTTTGGTGGGAGGAGCGATGAGCAGTTCTTC	CASSFGGRSDEQFF
TRBV7-9	-	TRBD2	TRBJ2-3	16	TGTGCCAGCAGCTTAGGCGGGGGACGTATCACAGATACGCAGTATTTT	CASSLGGGRITDTQYF
TRBV12-3/TRBV12-4	-	-	TRBJ1-5	13	TGTGCCAGCAGTTTGAGGAGGAATCAGCCCCAGCATTTT	CASSLRRNQPQHF
TRBV10-3	-	-	TRBJ2-7	14	TGTGCCATCAGTGATCAATGGACACCTTACGAGCAGTACTTC	CAISDQWTPYEQYF
TRBV10-3	-	-	TRBJ2-2	15	TGTGCCATCAGTGAGCGTGGGGCATACACCGGGGAGCTGTTTTTT	CAISERGAYTGELFF